This TCR beta chain was captured in a study of identical twins. MiXCR was run by TCRdb on the 5' RACE reads, yielding one entry per CDR3 protein. The repertoire holds approximately 230,000 distinct CDR3 sequences, with 6% to 7% as singletons. The study, taken as a whole, reports: Models underestimated out-of-frame TCR alpha sharing in monozygotic twins.

This clonotype has ten or more counts. Its antigen is currently unknown. This CDR3 is 13 amino acids long. The germline V gene encodes CDR1 SGHRS and CDR2 YFSETQ. With 6 bases removed from V and 7 bases from J, the gap between germline ends came to 14 bases. These same records also appear under a second study, on T cells expressing NK-cell markers. That report notes: With respect to HCMV, most of the eight sequenced donors were seropositive, and one was seronegative. The CD3+CD56-NKG2C+ fraction of a handful of donors was also led by these clonotypes. HCMV specificity of the expanded NKG2C+ T cell clones was not established.

V gene TRBV5-1 combines with J gene TRBJ2-1, with D maybe TRBD2 (5 bases). The sequence was obtained from a woman aged 18-29 years in good health. The sequencing input was CD8+ T cells sorted from blood. The CDR3 nucleotides read TGCGCCAGCACCCGACCCACGGGAAATGAGCAGTTCTTC. This gives the protein CASTRPTGNEQFF.